The TCR beta chain under discussion was sequenced for a study of PD-L1 blockade in urothelial cancer (TCRdb year 2017). As for the study more broadly: Therapy was started around 2014 for all patients, and atezolizumab 1,200 mg was administered intravenously every 3 weeks. In the same patients who had TCR sequencing, pretreatment tumors also underwent whole exome sequencing and RNA sequencing. The study, an exploratory multi-omic analysis, examined somatic, immune and clinical correlates of response to PD-L1 blockade with atezolizumab in urothelial cancer. Blood samples yielded a median of around 140,000 T cells and around 83,000 unique TCRs, with median clonality roughly 0.084. Patients had an ECOG performance status of 0 or 1 and had received between 0 and 3 prior chemotherapy regimens. Blood samples were analyzed 3 weeks after the start of treatment (second dose) and 6 weeks after the start of treatment. Durable clinical benefit was achieved by nine patients but not by the remaining 20. TCR sequencing covered pretreatment tumor samples and matched, serially collected peripheral blood taken before and after atezolizumab treatment. Pretreatment blood TCR-seq was available for fewer than 30 patients, at least one posttreatment blood collection was obtained for 24 patients, and tumor TCR-seq was available for 24 patients. About 90% of the roughly 29 patients were males with bladder-origin urothelial cancer, and 18 of 29 reported a prior smoking history. Durable clinical benefit was defined as progression-free survival longer than 6 months, and TCR features were also tested against progression-free and overall survival.

Broader findings and caveats from the paper: Patients with durable benefit showed greater expansion of tumor-associated TCR clones in peripheral blood 3 weeks after starting treatment (n ≈ 21, p = 0.022). A pretreatment peripheral blood TCR clonality below the median was linked to improved progression-free and overall survival. Because of the small sample size (n ≈ 31) and the many exploratory analyses performed, the results are intended to be regarded as hypothesis-generating.

This clone is a singleton in its sample. No cognate antigen has been identified for it. No base-level quality is on record; no much larger clone is a single base apart. Measured from the cysteine to the phenylalanine, the CDR3 is 14 residues long. Kept here is only the CDR3 DNA, which spans 42 bases and is read in frame from base 1. V is reduced by 4 bases and J by 0 bases, leaving a spacing of 7 bases between them. CDR1 and CDR2, looked up from the germline V gene, are SNHLY and FYNNEI. The time point label here, explained by the study, means: peripheral blood 6 weeks after treatment start. The cohort included roughly 30 patients with locally advanced or metastatic urothelial carcinoma who were treated at Memorial Sloan Kettering on a trial protocol. Peripheral blood mononuclear cells were collected from each patient pretreatment and during treatment, giving between 1 and 8 total time points per patient. The Qiagen DNeasy Blood extraction kit was used to purify genomic DNA from total PBMCs and from tumor samples. Collected pretreatment and during treatment, PBMCs were isolated and stored as previously described.

To estimate absolute template abundance from read counts, synthetic TCR analog templates were spiked into each PCR. The immunoSEQ assay used bias-controlled V and J gene primers to amplify TCRbeta CDR3 regions from genomic DNA. Sequencing of rearranged TCRbeta segments was done at approximately 20X coverage. On the study's bioinformatics: Sequencing errors were corrected by clustering and CDR3s were annotated against IMGT to assign V, D and J genes. Only productive TCRbeta rearrangements were used in downstream analyses, excluding out-of-frame or stop-codon sequences. To compute clonality, Shannon entropy was normalized by the log of the number of unique productive sequences and then subtracted from one. Fisher's exact test with Benjamini-Hochberg correction, at a threshold of adjusted p below 0.01, was used to find clones that differed between time points or between blood and tumor. This immuneACCESS table, as held by TCRdb, lists in-frame sequences with V and J called but not all clones. Of the missing ones, under half trace to an unresolved V gene in checked studies; the others have no known cause. For V, J and clone size, that table is used; D and trimming come from the DNA. The table for this sample lists some 30,000 clones; 79% of them were counted only once. The ten biggest clones cover around 3.4% of the sample.

The sample in question was PBMCs, obtained around atezolizumab (anti-PD-L1) treatment. The receptor chain draws on TRBV2 and TRBJ1-3; there is no confident call for the D gene. This sequence was found in a man in his 70s with urothelial cancer. The DNA is as follows: TGTGCCAGCAGTGCCTTCCGCTCTGGAAACACCATATATTTT. Its translation reads: CASSAFRSGNTIYF.